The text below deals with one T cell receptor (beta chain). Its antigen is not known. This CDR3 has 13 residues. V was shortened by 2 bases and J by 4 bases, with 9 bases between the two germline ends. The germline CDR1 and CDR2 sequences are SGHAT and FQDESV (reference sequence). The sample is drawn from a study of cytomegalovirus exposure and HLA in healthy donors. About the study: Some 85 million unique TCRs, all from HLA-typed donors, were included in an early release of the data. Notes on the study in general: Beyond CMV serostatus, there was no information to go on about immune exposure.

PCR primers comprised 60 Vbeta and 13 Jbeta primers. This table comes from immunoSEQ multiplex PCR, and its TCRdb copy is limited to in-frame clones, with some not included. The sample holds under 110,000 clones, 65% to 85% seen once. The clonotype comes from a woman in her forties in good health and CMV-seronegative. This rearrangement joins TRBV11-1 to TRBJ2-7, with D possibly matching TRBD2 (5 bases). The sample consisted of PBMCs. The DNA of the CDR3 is TGTGCCAGCAGCTTATCCCCGGGGTACGAGCAGTACTTC. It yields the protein CASSLSPGYEQYF.